The sequence of this TCR beta chain was determined in a study of OX40 agonist ivuxolimab in advanced cancers. The overall study: Patients treated during dose escalation were battling hepatocellular carcinoma, melanoma, renal cell or head and neck cancer.

Overall study results and limits: At doses 0.1 to 3.0 mg/kg, CD4+ and CD8+ clones expanded. CD8+ T cells averaged more expanded clones than CD4+.

Germline CDR1 is LGHNA and CDR2 is YSLEER. This CDR3 region has 16 residues. Trimming left V 0 bases short and J 0 bases short, with 11 bases between. TCRdb's table, derived via immunoSEQ multiplex PCR, lists solely in-frame clones and lacks some. This table has tens of thousands of clones, 75% to 95% appearing once. The sampling schedule covered blood at baseline, cycle 4 day 1, and cycle 7 day 1. With regard to this clone: Its matching antigen is unknown.

The sequencing here drew on CD4+ or CD8+ T cells sorted from blood, taken in a trial of the OX40 agonist ivuxolimab. This TCR derives from an adult with an advanced solid tumor such as melanoma, head and neck, liver or kidney cancer. V gene TRBV4-3 combines with J gene TRBJ1-2; D gene ambiguous. The CDR3 protein is CASSQDLIAANYGYTF. In DNA, the CDR3 is TGCGCCAGCAGCCAAGATTTAATCGCCGCTAACTATGGCTACACCTTC.